Sequencing of this T cell receptor (beta chain) was carried out in a study of cytomegalovirus exposure and HLA in healthy donors. Study context: The same platform was used for the 110 or so validation repertoires and the 650 to 800 first-cohort repertoires, a later analysis reported. Study-level findings and limits: The investigators catalogued under 200 TCR beta chains as cytomegalovirus-associated.

For this clone: The target antigen is unknown.

Separate from the 666-subject first cohort, the 120-subject validation cohort was the one that the donors belonged to. CDR3 length equals 15 residues. Trimming took 4 bases from V and 8 from J; bases not matched to a gene: 8. The germline V gene has CDR1 SGHAT and CDR2 FQNNGV. Measured with immunoSEQ multiplex PCR; TCRdb has only the in-frame clones, and not every one. Of about 74,000 clones in the sample, approximately 94% were seen once. What was sequenced was PBMCs. This clonotype originated in a woman between 18 and 29 years old in good health and CMV-seropositive. The chain joins TRBV11-2 to TRBJ1-6; 7 bases agree with TRBD1. CDR3 sequence: CASSSRRGRDSPLHF. CDR3 bases: TGTGCCAGCAGCTCCCGAAGGGGGCGTGATTCACCCCTCCACTTT.